This is a list of T cell receptor beta chains from one sample in a study of CD8+ T cells in alopecia areata. The data were produced by immunoSEQ multiplex PCR, yet TCRdb's version contains in-frame clones alone and is incomplete. This table has more than 200,000 clones, about two thirds appearing once. The source was CD4+ T cells sorted from blood, collected at week 0. The receptors shown here come from a human donor with alopecia areata. Each CDR3 is given with its conserved first and last residue. Each record gives: V gene, D gene, J gene, clone size, CDR3 protein, CDR3 DNA. A D gene is named only where the DNA matches it firmly. Clone size appears in some rows only: once, few, many, or a class for an expanded clone.

TRBV4-2	TRBD1	TRBJ1-6	few	CASSQVPGQGISPLHF	TGTGCCAGCAGCCAAGTCCCGGGACAGGGGATTTCACCCCTCCACTTT
TRBV29-1	.	TRBJ1-6	.	CSVAAGSGSPLHF	TGCAGCGTTGCGGCAGGGTCGGGTTCACCCCTCCACTTT
TRBV29-1	.	TRBJ2-5	.	CSVRMGETQYF	TGCAGCGTGAGGATGGGAGAGACCCAGTACTTC
TRBV25-1	TRBD2	TRBJ2-3	.	CASTNLRGGTDTQYF	TGTGCCAGCACCAATCTACGGGGGGGCACAGATACGCAGTATTTT
TRBV6-5	.	TRBJ2-7	.	CVSRQGGPGREQYF	TGTGTCTCCCGGCAGGGGGGGCCTGGACGCGAGCAGTACTTC
TRBV19	.	TRBJ2-5	once	CASSIGVKETQYF	TGTGCCAGTAGTATTGGAGTAAAAGAGACCCAGTACTTC
TRBV7-2	TRBD1	TRBJ2-5	.	CASSLNRGQETQYF	TGTGCCAGCAGCCTAAACAGGGGTCAAGAGACCCAGTACTTC
TRBV29-1	.	TRBJ2-5	.	CSVEDWETQYF	TGCAGCGTTGAAGATTGGGAGACCCAGTACTTC
TRBV27	.	TRBJ1-2	.	CASSPGNYGYTF	TGTGCCAGCAGTCCGGGGAACTATGGCTACACCTTC
TRBV7-9	TRBD1	TRBJ1-1	once	CASGGAGGVNVNTEAFF	TGTGCCAGCGGAGGGGCAGGGGGCGTAAACGTGAACACTGAAGCTTTCTTT
TRBV29-1	.	TRBJ2-6	.	CSVNSGANVLTF	TGCAGTGTCAATTCTGGGGCCAACGTCCTGACTTTC
TRBV7-9	.	TRBJ1-1	.	CASSVPRGTAEAFF	TGTGCCAGCTCCGTGCCCCGAGGGACGGCTGAAGCTTTCTTT
TRBV2	.	TRBJ2-4	.	CASSPERNIQYF	TGTGCCAGCAGCCCGGAAAGGAACATTCAGTACTTC
TRBV13	TRBD1	TRBJ2-5	.	CASSLYSGGRETQYF	TGTGCCAGCAGCTTATATTCAGGGGGCCGCGAGACCCAGTACTTC
TRBV9	.	TRBJ1-1	.	CASSVQAIPGTEAFF	TGTGCCAGCAGCGTACAGGCTATCCCCGGCACTGAAGCTTTCTTT
TRBV6-5	.	TRBJ2-5	.	CASSYSNGGRETQYF	TGTGCCAGCAGTTACTCGAACGGGGGCAGAGAGACCCAGTACTTC
TRBV15	.	TRBJ2-5	.	CATSRGSRDQETQYF	TGTGCCACCAGCAGAGGCTCGCGGGATCAAGAGACCCAGTACTTC
TRBV5-1	.	TRBJ2-6	once	CASSWQGTGANVLTF	TGCGCCAGCAGCTGGCAGGGGACTGGGGCCAACGTCCTGACTTTC
TRBV5-1	TRBD1	TRBJ1-4	few	CASSRGQGEEKLFF	TGCGCCAGCAGCCGAGGACAGGGAGAGGAAAAACTGTTTTTT
TRBV28	.	TRBJ2-2	few	CASSLNTGELFF	TGTGCCAGCAGCCTTAACACCGGGGAGCTGTTTTTT
TRBV2	TRBD1	TRBJ2-7	.	CASSVLGQGINEQYF	TGTGCCAGTTCCGTTTTGGGACAGGGGATTAACGAGCAGTACTTC
TRBV5-5	TRBD2	TRBJ2-5	.	CASTPRGTSEATQYF	TGTGCCAGCACCCCAAGAGGGACTAGCGAGGCGACCCAGTACTTC
TRBV5-1	.	TRBJ2-3	.	CASSGENTRGTDTQYF	TGCGCCAGCAGCGGAGAAAACACCCGAGGGACAGATACGCAGTATTTT
TRBV10-1	.	TRBJ1-1	.	CASSESEGTEAFF	TGCGCCAGCAGTGAGTCGGAGGGGACTGAAGCTTTCTTT
TRBV29-1	.	TRBJ2-7	.	CSVLGLGYEQYF	TGCAGCGTGCTGGGTCTAGGTTACGAGCAGTACTTC
TRBV10-2	.	TRBJ1-2	few	CASSLRNYGYTF	TGCGCCAGCAGTCTCCGTAACTATGGCTACACCTTC
TRBV30	.	TRBJ2-3	.	CAWSGGLEDTQYF	TGTGCCTGGAGTGGGGGCCTCGAAGATACGCAGTATTTT
TRBV11-2	TRBD1	TRBJ2-7	.	CASSSTGNVAPEQYF	TGTGCCAGCAGCTCGACAGGGAACGTAGCGCCCGAGCAGTACTTC
TRBV7-8	TRBD1	TRBJ1-2	.	CASSLVIRVRGTGYGYTF	TGTGCCAGCAGCTTAGTCATCCGGGTCAGGGGGACGGGGTATGGCTACACCTTC
TRBV7-9	TRBD1	TRBJ1-6	.	CASSASGGFTDSPLHF	TGTGCCAGCAGCGCCTCAGGGGGCTTTACGGATTCACCCCTCCACTTT
TRBV7-8	TRBD2	TRBJ2-7	.	CASSLLAGEPSYEQYF	TGTGCCAGCAGCTTACTAGCGGGGGAACCCTCCTACGAGCAGTACTTC